Below, 15 T cell receptor beta chains from the same sample are listed, as sequenced in a study of post-analysis software for immune sequencing data. Study-level results: Patients had higher frequencies than controls of about five TRBV segments, including TRBV5-6, TRBV5-1 and TRBV20-1.

Researchers reported that TCR beta cDNA libraries carried unique molecular identifiers. TCRdb processed the PCR reads anew with MiXCR; each CDR3 protein has one entry. The table has some 700,000 distinct CDR3 sequences, approximately 59% seen once. No cognate antigen is known for these TCRs. The sample consisted of blood. These receptors were collected from a girl aged 2-10 years with multiple sclerosis.

The rearrangement joins TRBV9 to TRBJ2-1, with 13 bases that match TRBD2. This CDR3 contains 20 residues. The germline CDR1 and CDR2 sequences are SGDLS and YYNGEE. V trimming: 0 bases; J trimming: 0 bases; junction bases outside the gene matches: 9. CDR3 loop: CASSVGRLAGGKSSYNEQFF. For the CDR3, the DNA is TGTGCCAGCAGCGTAGGTAGACTAGCGGGAGGCAAGAGCTCCTACAATGAGCAGTTCTTC.

V usage is TRBV27 and J usage is TRBJ1-2; D may be TRBD1 (6 bases). V dropped 2 bases and J dropped 0 bases, with 10 bases sitting between them. Germline assignment: CDR1 MNHEY and CDR2 SMNVEV (reference sequence). CDR3 length equals 15 residues. CDR3 coding DNA: TGTGCCAGCAGTTTAGACAGGCCCTCTAACTATGGCTACACCTTC. As protein: CASSLDRPSNYGYTF.

The chain has TRBV7-9 and TRBJ2-3; 8 bases fit TRBD1. The ends lost 4 bases at V and 0 bases at J; junction bases unmatched: 6. This CDR3 region has 16 residues. Germline assignment: CDR1 SEHNR and CDR2 FQNEAQ (reference sequence). The CDR3 DNA reads TGTGCCAGCAGCTCCTTCCGGGACAGGAGCACAGATACGCAGTATTTT. Translation gives CASSSFRDRSTDTQYF.

The rearrangement joins TRBV27 to TRBJ2-7, with 9 positions matching TRBD2. V was pared by 4 bases and J by 0 bases, with 7 bases of the junction left unmatched. This CDR3 has 16 residues. Germline-derived CDR1 and CDR2 are MNHEY and SMNVEV (reference sequence). The CDR3 here is CASSSQTSGYSYEQYF. In DNA form, the CDR3 reads TGTGCCAGCAGTTCCCAAACTAGCGGGTACTCCTACGAGCAGTACTTC.

The chain links TRBV11-2 to TRBJ2-1; D may be TRBD1 (6 bases). Germline values: CDR1 SGHAT, CDR2 FQNNGV. Between the trimmed V and J ends, which lost 3 bases and 3 bases, there was a span of 12 bases. This CDR3 contains 15 residues. The CDR3 DNA is TGTGCCAGCAGCTTGCCCGGACAGAGCTACAATGAGCAGTTCTTC. It encodes CASSLPGQSYNEQFF.

The chain carries TRBV24-1 and TRBJ2-3, with D tentatively TRBD1 (5 bases). The V end lost 8 bases, the J end lost 4 bases, and 12 bases lay between the germline ends. Germline loops: CDR1 KGHDR, CDR2 SFDVKD. The CDR3 has 13 residues. The CDR3 sequence is CATMQGGSDTQYF. The CDR3 bases are TGTGCCACCATGCAGGGTGGGTCAGATACGCAGTATTTT.

The V call is TRBV7-2, the J call TRBJ2-3, with a weak D call TRBD2 (6 bases). CDR3 length: 15 amino acids. The V end was cut by 8 bases, the J end by 0 bases, with 15 bases between. Germline V gene data show CDR1 as SGHTA and CDR2 as FQGNSA. The CDR3: CASGWRGLSTDTQYF. CDR3 nucleotide sequence: TGTGCCAGCGGCTGGCGGGGTCTTAGCACAGATACGCAGTATTTT.

The gene calls are TRBV27 and TRBJ2-3; D assignment may be TRBD1 or TRBD2 (6 bases each). This CDR3 contains 16 residues. Per the germline V gene, CDR1 is MNHEY and CDR2 is SMNVEV (reference sequence). V shed 5 bases and J shed 2 bases, with 17 bases lying between them. The CDR3 spells CASSGREGGYTDTQYF. The CDR3 DNA sequence: TGTGCCAGCAGTGGCCGGGAAGGGGGGTACACAGATACGCAGTATTTT.

In its sample, this clonotype was seen a few times. This sequence joins TRBV5-1 and TRBJ2-3; D call uncertain. Trimming left V 0 bases short and J 3 bases short, with 11 bases between. The CDR3 is 15 amino acids. The germline gives CDR1 SGHRS, CDR2 YFSETQ. DNA for the CDR3: TGCGCCAGCAGCTTGGGGCGAGCCGCGACAGATACGCAGTATTTT. Its protein product is CASSLGRAATDTQYF.

The gene calls are TRBV4-1 and TRBJ1-2; no reliable D call. CDR1 and CDR2 (germline): MGHRA, YSYEKL. The V gene lost 6 bases and the J gene lost 3 bases, with 20 bases spanning the gap. This CDR3 has 16 residues. Here the CDR3 reads CASSEERGPRYYGYTF. Written as DNA, the CDR3 is TGCGCCAGCAGTGAGGAACGAGGACCGCGCTACTATGGCTACACCTTC.

The sample holds one count of this clonotype. A read error is possible here, since a much larger clone lies one base away. The chain links TRBV20-1 to TRBJ1-2; unclear D gene. The CDR3 is 11 residues long. Germline CDR1 reads DFQATT; CDR2 reads SNEGSKA (reference sequence). CDR3 amino acids: CSAKSDYDYTF. The CDR3 DNA reads as TGCAGTGCTAAAAGTGACTATGACTACACCTTC.

The chain carries TRBV7-4 and TRBJ2-7; possible D gene TRBD2, 5 bases. The CDR3 consists of 15 residues. CDR1 is SGHVT, CDR2 SQSDAQ, per germline. Trimming removed 1 base at V and 7 bases at J, with 17 bases between. This chain's CDR3 is CASSLGGGSRLEQYF. The CDR3 DNA sequence: TGTGCCAGCAGCTTAGGAGGAGGCTCCCGTTTAGAGCAGTACTTC.

The chain joins TRBV5-1 to TRBJ2-1; the match to TRBD2 covers 7 bases. The V gene's germline CDR1 is SGHRS and CDR2 YFSETQ. The junction had 13 bases not matched to a gene; V was cut back by 0 bases and J by 4 bases. CDR3 length: 18 residues. CDR3 DNA sequence: TGCGCCAGCAGCTTGGAAATTGGGGCTAGCGGAACATACAATGAGCAGTTCTTC. It specifies CASSLEIGASGTYNEQFF.

The chain uses TRBV29-1 and TRBJ1-1, with D possibly being TRBD1 (5 bases). V lost 4 bases to trimming and J lost 2 bases, with 11 bases between them. The CDR3 has 13 residues. Germline assignment: CDR1 SQVTM and CDR2 ANQGSEA. DNA of the CDR3: TGCAGCGTTGTGGTGCAGGGAAACACTGAAGCTTTCTTT. Translating gives CSVVVQGNTEAFF.

This clonotype appeared a few times. CDR3 coding DNA: TGTGCCAGCTCACTAGAAGGCGGGACAGGGAATCAGCCCCAGCATTTT. Its protein is CASSLEGGTGNQPQHF. V usage is TRBV18 and J usage is TRBJ1-5, with 9 nucleotides matching TRBD1. The trim removed 4 bases at V and 4 bases at J, leaving 8 bases unmatched. CDR1 is KGHSH, CDR2 LQKENI, per germline. CDR3 length: 16 amino acids. The full variable domain, with the rest looked up from reference TRBV18 and TRBJ1-5, is NAGVMQNPRHLVRRRGQEARLRCSPMKGHSHVYWYRQLPEEGLKFMVYLQKENIIDESGMPKERFSAEFPKEGPSILRIQQVVRGDSAAYFCASSLEGGTGNQPQHFGDGTRLSIL.